A single sample gave rise to the 14 T cell receptor beta chains below, sequenced in a study of blood T cell repertoires in COVID-19. Using immunoSEQ multiplex PCR, the repertoire was profiled, and TCRdb retains in-frame clones only, with some absent. The table lists 490,000 or so clones, 85% to 90% of them singletons. Source material: PBMCs or T cells enriched from blood (not recorded which). The receptors derive from a woman aged 40-49 years who had recovered from COVID-19.

The chain has TRBV12-5 and TRBJ2-6; D is possibly TRBD2 (5 bases). Trimming cost V 0 bases and J 1 base, with 13 bases left between them. Germline CDR1 LGHNT, CDR2 FRNRAP. The CDR3 has 18 residues. The CDR3 loop is CASGLVIKPGSGANVLTF. The DNA of the CDR3 is TGTGCTAGTGGTTTGGTCATTAAACCGGGGTCTGGGGCCAACGTCCTGACTTTC. Together with reference TRBV12-5 and TRBJ2-6, the CDR3 gives the full variable domain: DARVTQTPRHKVTEMGQEVTMRCQPILGHNTVFWYRQTMMQGLELLAYFRNRAPLDDSGMPKDRFSAEMPDATLATLKIQPSEPRDSAVYFCASGLVIKPGSGANVLTFGAGSRLTVL.

The chain uses TRBV7-9 and TRBJ2-7, with TRBD2 as a possible D gene (5 bases). V dropped 1 base and J dropped 6 bases, with 13 bases sitting between them. This CDR3 is built from 14 residues. CDR1 is SEHNR, CDR2 FQNEAQ, per germline (reference sequence). The CDR3 DNA follows: TGTGCCAGCAGCTTAGACGGACCCGCGGGCGAGCAGTACTTC. It translates to CASSLDGPAGEQYF.

In this sample, this clone turned up once. The J gene is TRBJ1-1, the V gene TRBV2; tentatively, D is TRBD1 (5 bases). Germline V gene sequence: CDR1 SNHLY, CDR2 FYNNEI. V dropped 6 bases and J dropped 4 bases, with 15 bases sitting between them. CDR3 length: 14 amino acids. The CDR3 coding sequence is TGTGCCAGCAGGCCCGAGGGCGGGGGCACTGAAGCTTTCTTT. Residues: CASRPEGGGTEAFF.

The genes are TRBV24-1 and TRBJ2-1; D is possibly TRBD1 (5 bases). The V end lost 1 base, the J end lost 5 bases, and 14 bases lay between the germline ends. The CDR3 runs to 16 residues. Germline lookup yields CDR1 KGHDR and CDR2 SFDVKD. The CDR3 spells CATSDFQNKGNNEQFF. The CDR3 DNA follows: TGTGCCACCAGTGATTTTCAGAACAAGGGGAACAATGAGCAGTTCTTC.

The chain joins TRBV5-1 to TRBJ1-1; 7 positions agree with TRBD1. Losses at the gene ends were 4 bases for V and 1 base for J; bases not matched to a gene: 4. The CDR3 runs to 14 residues. Germline CDR1 is SGHRS and CDR2 is YFSETQ. CDR3 amino acids: CASSINRGNTEAFF. CDR3 sequence (DNA): TGCGCCAGCAGCATTAACAGGGGGAACACTGAAGCTTTCTTT.

This clone was counted once. The genes are TRBV15 and TRBJ1-2; TRBD1 is a possible D gene (5 bases). There are 14 residues in the CDR3. V lost 5 bases to trimming and J lost 5 bases, with 15 bases between them. Germline CDR1 LNHNV, CDR2 YYDKDF (reference sequence). This CDR3 is CATSGDRASYGYTF. The CDR3 DNA is TGTGCCACCAGCGGCGACAGAGCGAGTTATGGCTACACCTTC. Full variable domain (missing parts from reference TRBV15 and TRBJ1-2): DAMVIQNPRYQVTQFGKPVTLSCSQTLNHNVMYWYQQKSSQAPKLLFHYYDKDFNNEADTPDNFQSRRPNTSFCFLDIRSPGLGDTAMYLCATSGDRASYGYTFGSGTRLTVV.

The chain is built from TRBV5-1 and TRBJ2-1; tentatively, D is TRBD1 (6 bases). The ends were cut back, 3 bases at V and 5 bases at J, with 9 bases in the middle. The CDR3 is made up of 13 amino acids. Per germline, CDR1 SGHRS and CDR2 YFSETQ. The CDR3 region has the DNA TGCGCCAGCAGCTCCCGACAGGACAATGAGCAGTTCTTC. This translates into CASSSRQDNEQFF.

The rearrangement uses TRBV5-1 and TRBJ2-3, with 7 nucleotides matching TRBD2. Germline CDR1 reads SGHRS; CDR2 reads YFSETQ. Losses at the gene ends were 4 bases for V and 0 bases for J; bases not matched to a gene: 5. CDR3 length equals 15 residues. The CDR3 loop reads CASSRSGMSTDTQYF. CDR3 DNA: TGCGCCAGCAGCCGGAGCGGGATGAGCACAGATACGCAGTATTTT.

The gene calls are TRBV5-1 and TRBJ1-3; maybe TRBD1 (6 bases). The CDR3 spans 15 residues. CDR1 is SGHRS, CDR2 YFSETQ, per germline. V was trimmed by 0 bases and J by 2 bases, leaving 9 bases between them. Written as DNA, the CDR3 is TGCGCCAGCAGCTTGGGACAGGCAACTGGAAACACCATATATTTT. This translates into CASSLGQATGNTIYF.

This chain connects TRBV29-1 to TRBJ2-5, with D perhaps matching TRBD2 (5 bases). V lost 6 bases to trimming and J lost 3 bases, with 11 bases between them. This CDR3 contains 12 residues. CDR1 and CDR2 from the germline V gene are SQVTM and ANQGSEA. CDR3 nucleotides: TGCAGCGTATTACTAGGTGAAGAGACCCAGTACTTC. Translated, it gives CSVLLGEETQYF.

The V call is TRBV9, the J call TRBJ2-7; 7 bases line up with TRBD1. This CDR3 has 15 amino acids. V was clipped by 4 bases and J by 3 bases; unmatched bases: 10. Germline-derived CDR1 and CDR2 are SGDLS and YYNGEE. CDR3 region: CASSPRQGINYEQYF. CDR3 in DNA: TGTGCCAGCAGCCCCCGACAGGGAATAAACTACGAGCAGTACTTC.

The table lists this clone with a count of one. The rearrangement joins TRBV12-3 or TRBV12-4 to TRBJ1-2, with D unclear. The length of the CDR3 is 11 residues. The CDR3 loop reads CANLAAGGYTF. The CDR3, as DNA: TGTGCGAATCTGGCGGCTGGCGGCTACACCTTC.

This clone was recorded once. The chain employs TRBV27 and TRBJ1-5, with D unclear. The germline gives CDR1 MNHEY, CDR2 SMNVEV (reference sequence). This CDR3 is built from 16 residues. Trimming left V 5 bases short and J 0 bases short, with 14 bases between. The CDR3 DNA reads TGTGCCAGCAGTACTCACAGTCTATATAGCAATCAGCCCCAGCATTTT. Amino acid sequence: CASSTHSLYSNQPQHF.

The rearrangement joins TRBV24-1 to TRBJ2-3, with 8 bases aligning to TRBD2. The CDR3 runs to 16 residues. V was pared by 3 bases and J by 0 bases, with 4 bases of the junction left unmatched. Germline loops: CDR1 KGHDR, CDR2 SFDVKD. The chain's CDR3 is CATSDGASGSTDTQYF. Here the CDR3 DNA reads TGTGCCACCAGTGATGGGGCTAGCGGGAGCACAGATACGCAGTATTTT.